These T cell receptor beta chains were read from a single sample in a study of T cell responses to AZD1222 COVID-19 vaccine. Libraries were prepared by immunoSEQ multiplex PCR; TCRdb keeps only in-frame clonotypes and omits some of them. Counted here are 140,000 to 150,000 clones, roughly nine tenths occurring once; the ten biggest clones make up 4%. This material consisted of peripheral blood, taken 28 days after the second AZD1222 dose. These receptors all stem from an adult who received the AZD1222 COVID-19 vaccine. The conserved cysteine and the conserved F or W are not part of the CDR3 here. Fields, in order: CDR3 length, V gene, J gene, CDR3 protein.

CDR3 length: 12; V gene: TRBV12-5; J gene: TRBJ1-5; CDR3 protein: ASGLVGYNQPQH
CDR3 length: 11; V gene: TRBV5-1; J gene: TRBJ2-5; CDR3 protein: ASGGRSEETQY
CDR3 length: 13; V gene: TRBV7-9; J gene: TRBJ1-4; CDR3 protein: ASSVRGATNEKLF
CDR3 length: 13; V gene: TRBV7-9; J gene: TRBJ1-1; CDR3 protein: ASNPRGARGTEAF
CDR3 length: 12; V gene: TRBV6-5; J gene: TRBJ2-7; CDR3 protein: ASRQPGQGNEQY
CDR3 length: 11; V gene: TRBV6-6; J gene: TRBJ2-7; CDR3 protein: ASSSLGPYEQY
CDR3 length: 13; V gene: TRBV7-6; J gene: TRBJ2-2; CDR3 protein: ASSLGSRGTGELF
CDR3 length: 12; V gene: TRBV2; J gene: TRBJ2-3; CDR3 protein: ASSGLEGTDTQY
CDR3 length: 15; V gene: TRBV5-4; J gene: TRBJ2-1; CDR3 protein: ASSLVGGGSSYNEQF
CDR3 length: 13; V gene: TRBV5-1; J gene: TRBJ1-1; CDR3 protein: ASSQSTGRGTEAF
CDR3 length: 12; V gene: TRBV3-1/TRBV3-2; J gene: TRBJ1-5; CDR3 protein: ASSQNRGGQPQH
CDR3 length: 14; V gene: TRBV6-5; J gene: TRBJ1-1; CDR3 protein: ASSYYPPTENTEAF